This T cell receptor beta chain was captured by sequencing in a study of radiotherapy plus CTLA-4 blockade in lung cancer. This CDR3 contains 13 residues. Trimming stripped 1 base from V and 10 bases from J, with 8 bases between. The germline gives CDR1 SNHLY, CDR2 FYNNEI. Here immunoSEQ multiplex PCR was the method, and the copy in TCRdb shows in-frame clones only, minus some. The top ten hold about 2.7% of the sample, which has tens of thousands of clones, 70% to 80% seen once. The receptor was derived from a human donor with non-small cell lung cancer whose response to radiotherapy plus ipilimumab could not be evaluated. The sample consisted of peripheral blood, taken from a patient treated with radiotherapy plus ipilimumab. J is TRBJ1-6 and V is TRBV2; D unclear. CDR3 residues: CASSEGAGSPLHF. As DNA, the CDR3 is TGTGCCAGCAGTGAAGGGGCCGGATCACCCCTCCACTTT. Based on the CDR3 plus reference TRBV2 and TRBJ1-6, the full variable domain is EPEVTQTPSHQVTQMGQEVILRCVPISNHLYFYWYRQILGQKVEFLVSFYNNEISEKSEIFDDQFSVERPDGSNFTLKIRSTKLEDSAMYFCASSEGAGSPLHFGNGTRLTVT.